This T cell receptor (beta chain) is from a study of CD8+ T cells in alopecia areata. Germline V lookup: CDR1 ENHRY, CDR2 SYGVKD. V shed 2 bases and J shed 5 bases, with 7 bases lying between them. The CDR3 sequence is 13 residues long. Extraction and reverse transcription of RNA yielded cDNA as the sequencing template. Clones were read by immunoSEQ multiplex PCR, and TCRdb kept only the in-frame ones, dropping some. The table includes 95,000 to 150,000 clones, around 50% detected once. Sequenced: NKG2D-low CD8+ T cells sorted from blood. The clonotype originates from a human donor with alopecia areata. This chain connects TRBV10-3 to TRBJ1-5; no clear D. In DNA form, the CDR3 reads TGTGCCATCAGTGAGAACGAGGATCAGCCCCAGCATTTT. The encoded protein is CAISENEDQPQHF.